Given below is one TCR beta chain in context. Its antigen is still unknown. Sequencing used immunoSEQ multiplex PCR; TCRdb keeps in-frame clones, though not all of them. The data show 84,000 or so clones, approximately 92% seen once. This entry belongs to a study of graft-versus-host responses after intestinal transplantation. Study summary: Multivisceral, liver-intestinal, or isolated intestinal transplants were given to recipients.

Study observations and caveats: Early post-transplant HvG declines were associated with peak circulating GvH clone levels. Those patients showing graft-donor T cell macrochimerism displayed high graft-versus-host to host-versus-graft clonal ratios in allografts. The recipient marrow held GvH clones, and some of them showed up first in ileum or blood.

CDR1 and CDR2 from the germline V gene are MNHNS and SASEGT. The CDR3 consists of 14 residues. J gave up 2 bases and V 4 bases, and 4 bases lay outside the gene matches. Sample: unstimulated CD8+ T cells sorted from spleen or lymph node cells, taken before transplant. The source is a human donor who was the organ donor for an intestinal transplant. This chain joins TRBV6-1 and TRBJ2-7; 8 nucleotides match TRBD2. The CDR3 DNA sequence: TGTGCCAGCAGTGCAAGCGGGGGAACCTACGAGCAGTACTTC. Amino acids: CASSASGGTYEQYF.